These 18 T cell receptor beta chains originate from one sample sequenced in a study of CD8 T cells in ankylosing spondylitis (TCRdb year 2017). Library creation used 5' RACE. The instrument given in TCRdb is Illumina HiSeq 2500. TCRdb ran its own pipeline on the public reads, namely fastp trimming at Q25 and MiXCR clone calling, and kept in-frame beta chains. Each record represents a unique CDR3 protein, reported with the most common genes and DNA among its rows. The sample records about 130,000 distinct CDR3 sequences, about 13% of which are singletons. The top ten constitute almost 3% of the sample. Material for sequencing was blood, either unsorted or a sorted T cell fraction (not recorded which). These receptors originate from a female donor with ankylosing spondylitis or in good health (not recorded which).

This clonotype has just a few counts. The chain carries TRBV12-3 or TRBV12-4 and TRBJ2-2; D gene ambiguous. This CDR3 comprises 13 residues. With 8 bases removed from V and 6 bases from J, the gap between germline ends came to 13 bases. The CDR3 sequence: CASRGNLAGELFF. The CDR3 bases are TGTGCCAGCCGCGGTAATCTAGCCGGGGAGCTGTTTTTT.

This sequence joins TRBV2 and TRBJ1-1, with 7 positions matching TRBD1. The CDR3 runs 15 residues. The germline V gene encodes CDR1 SNHLY and CDR2 FYNNEI. V trimming: 7 bases; J trimming: 2 bases; junction bases outside the gene matches: 10. CDR3 nucleotide sequence: TGTGCCAGCATCGACCGGGGGACAGTTAACACTGAAGCTTTCTTT. Translated: CASIDRGTVNTEAFF.

V is TRBV7-2 and J is TRBJ2-7; weak D call: TRBD2 (6 bases). Trimming stripped 5 bases from V and 6 bases from J, with 17 bases between. Germline V gives CDR1 SGHTA, CDR2 FQGNSA. CDR3 length: 14 residues. For the CDR3, the DNA is TGTGCCAGCAGCCTACGGGACTCAAGGGTCGAGCAGTACTTC. Protein product: CASSLRDSRVEQYF.

V is TRBV12-3 or TRBV12-4 and J is TRBJ2-2; TRBD1 agrees at 7 bases. This CDR3 contains 15 residues. Unmatched junction bases numbered 11, after V lost 6 bases and J lost 7 bases. The CDR3: CASRDRVEKNGELFF. CDR3 nucleotide sequence: TGTGCCAGCAGAGACAGGGTGGAAAAAAACGGGGAGCTGTTTTTT.

About this clonotype itself: Germline is not matched at one junction end, which may reflect a read error. The chain joins TRBV7-7 to TRBJ1-6; the D is unclear. The germline V gene encodes CDR1 SSHAT and CDR2 FNYEAQ (reference sequence). The CDR3 is made up of 16 amino acids. CDR3 sequence: CASSLVGFKDNSPLHF. CDR3 DNA: TGTGCTAGCAGCTTAGTAGGGTTTAAGGATAATTCACCCCTCCACTTT.

The genes are TRBV5-1 and TRBJ2-5; 11 nucleotides agree with TRBD2. J gave up 3 bases and V 0 bases, and 4 bases lay outside the gene matches. This CDR3 comprises 16 residues. Germline V CDR1 and CDR2: SGHRS, YFSETQ. CDR3 in amino acids: CASSLGPSGGKETQYF. The CDR3 DNA sequence: TGCGCCAGCAGCTTGGGTCCTAGCGGGGGGAAAGAGACCCAGTACTTC.

This clonotype has ten or more counts. The V gene is TRBV20-1, the J gene TRBJ1-4; D remains ambiguous. Trimming removed 5 bases at V and 7 bases at J, with 20 bases between. The CDR3 is made up of 15 amino acids. The germline gives CDR1 DFQATT, CDR2 SNEGSKA (reference sequence). CDR3 DNA sequence: TGCAGTGCTCGGGGAATATGGCCCAGCGTTGAAAAACTGTTTTTT. The encoded protein is CSARGIWPSVEKLFF.

This clonotype was observed at least ten times. V gene TRBV20-1 combines with J gene TRBJ2-5; D is possibly TRBD1 (5 bases). Germline CDR1 and CDR2: DFQATT and SNEGSKA (reference sequence). CDR3 size: 13 residues. Trimming removed 5 bases at V and 5 bases at J, with 15 bases between. CDR3 in DNA: TGCAGTGCTGGAAGGGGTGTTGGGGAGACCCAGTACTTC. It is translated as CSAGRGVGETQYF.

This clonotype was recorded a few times. The chain combines TRBV7-9 with TRBJ2-3, with D tentatively TRBD1 or TRBD2 (5 bases each). Trimming took 2 bases from V and 5 from J, leaving 14 bases between them. Germline assignment: CDR1 SEHNR and CDR2 FQNEAQ (reference sequence). CDR3 size: 15 residues. The CDR3 protein is CASSLLRGEQDTQYF. As DNA, the CDR3 is TGTGCCAGCAGCTTATTGCGAGGGGAGCAAGATACGCAGTATTTT. Combining the CDR3 with reference TRBV7-9 and TRBJ2-3 gives the whole variable domain DTGVSQNPRHKITKRGQNVTFRCDPISEHNRLYWYRQTLGQGPEFLTYFQNEAQLEKSRLLSDRFSAERPKGSFSTLEIQRTEQGDSAMYLCASSLLRGEQDTQYFGPGTRLTVL.

The chain couples TRBV7-2 to TRBJ1-5; D is uncertain. The CDR3 totals 14 residues. Germline V gives CDR1 SGHTA, CDR2 FQGNSA. Trimming shortened V by 5 bases and J by 6 bases, and 14 bases separated the two germline ends. The CDR3 loop is CASSESGVRQPQHF. In nucleotides, the CDR3 is TGTGCCAGCAGCGAGTCCGGGGTGCGTCAGCCCCAGCATTTT.

In its sample, this clonotype was seen a few times. The V gene is TRBV5-1, the J gene TRBJ2-3; 8 positions match TRBD2. The CDR3 is made up of 15 amino acids. The J segment lost 0 bases and the V segment lost 0 bases, leaving 0 bases of the junction unmatched. Germline values: CDR1 SGHRS, CDR2 YFSETQ. CDR3 sequence: CASSLVAGSTDTQYF. The DNA of the CDR3 is TGCGCCAGCAGCTTGGTAGCGGGAAGCACAGATACGCAGTATTTT.

With respect to this clonotype: A much larger clone differs from this one at a single base, so this may be a read error. J is TRBJ1-1 and V is TRBV19; D is unresolved. CDR1 and CDR2 from the germline V gene are LNHDA and SQIVND (reference sequence). The CDR3 has 14 residues. CDR3 coding DNA: TGTGGCAGTAGTATCGGCCAGGTAAACACTGAAGCTTTCTTT. This gives the protein CGSSIGQVNTEAFF.

This clonotype was recorded at least ten times. The V and J genes are TRBV12-3 or TRBV12-4 and TRBJ2-3; D is unresolved. The assigned J gene may be wrong: the sequence end matches TRBJ2-5 better. The CDR3 is 11 amino acids. CDR3 bases: TGTGCCAGCAGTTTGAAGGACACCCAGTACTTC. It encodes CASSLKDTQYF.

This clonotype was observed many times. The rearrangement uses TRBV11-2 and TRBJ1-1; D might be TRBD1 (6 bases). V lost 3 bases, J lost 6 bases, and 17 bases lay in between. Germline CDR1 is SGHAT and CDR2 is FQNNGV. The CDR3 is 15 residues long. The CDR3 reads CASSFTGNGRAEAFF. The CDR3 DNA is TGTGCCAGCAGCTTTACAGGGAATGGGAGGGCTGAAGCTTTCTTT.

This clonotype was seen ten or more times. The chain recombines TRBV7-9 with TRBJ2-1; D possibly corresponds to TRBD2 (6 bases). Germline loops: CDR1 SEHNR, CDR2 FQNEAQ (reference sequence). The CDR3 is made up of 13 amino acids. The V and J ends lost 1 base and 7 bases respectively, with 8 bases between them. CDR3 region: CASSLVRENEQFF. In nucleotides, the CDR3 is TGTGCCAGCAGCTTAGTTCGGGAGAATGAGCAGTTCTTC.

The chain uses TRBV20-1 and TRBJ2-5, with D perhaps TRBD2 (5 bases). The V gene lost 0 bases and the J gene lost 1 base, with 12 bases spanning the gap. Germline V gene data show CDR1 as DFQATT and CDR2 as SNEGSKA (reference sequence). CDR3 length: 15 residues. The CDR3 nucleotides read TGCAGTGCTAGAGATTGGGCTAGCCCCCAAGAGACCCAGTACTTC. It encodes CSARDWASPQETQYF.

The rearrangement links TRBV5-1 to TRBJ2-2; 8 nucleotides align to TRBD2. The CDR3 runs 15 residues. After removal of 0 bases from V and 6 bases from J, the junction contained 4 bases not matched to a gene. Germline lookup yields CDR1 SGHRS and CDR2 YFSETQ. DNA of the CDR3: TGCGCCAGCAGCTTGGGCGGGGGGCCGTCCGGGGAGCTGTTTTTT. Its translation is CASSLGGGPSGELFF.

The chain combines TRBV20-1 with TRBJ1-2, with a weak D call TRBD1 (5 bases). The germline gives CDR1 DFQATT, CDR2 SNEGSKA (reference sequence). The V end lost 0 bases, the J end lost 2 bases, and 10 bases lay between the germline ends. The CDR3 runs 14 residues. Here the CDR3 reads CSARDRELNYGYTF. The CDR3 region has the DNA TGCAGTGCTAGAGACAGGGAGCTAAACTATGGCTACACCTTC.